The rows below give T cell receptor beta chains drawn from one sample of a study of spatial heterogeneity in lung cancer. TCRdb analysed the 5' RACE reads with MiXCR anew, one entry per CDR3 protein. Of 110,000 or so distinct CDR3 sequences in the sample, 10% to 14% are singletons; the top ten hold more than 20%. The sequencing here drew on PBMCs, taken at follow-up. These receptors originate from a female donor with early-stage non-small cell lung cancer. CDR3s include the opening cysteine and the closing phenylalanine or tryptophan. The order of the fields is J gene, D gene, V gene, clone size, CDR3 DNA, CDR3 protein. The D gene is left open where the match is weak. Clone sizes are given selectively: once, few, many, or a class where the clone is expanded.

TRBJ2-1 TRBD2 TRBV24-1 . TGTGCCACCGACTCGGGACTAGCGGGAGGCAATGAGCAGTTCTTC CATDSGLAGGNEQFF
TRBJ1-4 . TRBV29-1 many TGCAGCGCCGCGGCGAACCTGAATGAAAAACTGTTTTTT CSAAANLNEKLFF
TRBJ2-2 TRBD2 TRBV5-6 . TGTGCCAGCAGCTTCGGGACTAGCGGGAGTACCGGGGAGCTGTTTTTT CASSFGTSGSTGELFF
TRBJ2-3 . TRBV18 many TGTGCCAGCTCACCCAAAGTGGGCATCGAGACAGATACGCAGTATTTT CASSPKVGIETDTQYF
TRBJ2-5 TRBD2 TRBV24-1 few TGTGCCACCAGAGGGACTAGCGGGGAGACCCAGTACTTC CATRGTSGETQYF
TRBJ1-1 TRBD1 TRBV12-5 few TGTGCTAGTGGTGCATACCCCCAGGGGGCCCCTGAAGCTTTCTTT CASGAYPQGAPEAFF
TRBJ2-1 TRBD2 TRBV5-1 few TGCGCCAGCAGCCCCGGGAGCGGGGCCTCCTACAATGAGCAGTTCTTC CASSPGSGASYNEQFF
TRBJ2-1 TRBD2 TRBV2 many TGTGCCAGCAGAGGGACTAGTGAGCAGTTCTTC CASRGTSEQFF
TRBJ2-6 . TRBV7-2 few TGTGCCAGCAGCTTAGTCAGGAGCTCTGGGGCCAACGTCCTGACTTTC CASSLVRSSGANVLTF
TRBJ2-5 TRBD1 TRBV13 . TGTGCCAGCAGCTTAAACCAGGGGGTTGGCCAAGAGACCCAGTACTTC CASSLNQGVGQETQYF
TRBJ2-7 . TRBV14 few TGTGCCAGCAGCCAAGCCTCGGGAGCCTCGTACTTC CASSQASGASYF
TRBJ2-1 . TRBV29-1 few TGCAGCGCCGGGGGTGAGCAGTTCTTC CSAGGEQFF
TRBJ2-1 TRBD2 TRBV3-1 many TGTGCCAGCAGCTTAGGACTAGCGGGAGACAATGAGCAGTTCTTC CASSLGLAGDNEQFF
TRBJ2-3 . TRBV14 few TGTGCCAGCAGCCATCGAAGGTCCGATACGCAGTATTTT CASSHRRSDTQYF
TRBJ2-2 . TRBV7-8 few TGTGCCAGCAGCTTCGGGACCAACACCGGGGAGCTGTTTTTT CASSFGTNTGELFF
TRBJ2-2 TRBD2 TRBV28 many TGTGCCAGCAGCGCAGCACTAGCGGGACGGACCGGGGAGCTGTTTTTT CASSAALAGRTGELFF
TRBJ2-5 . TRBV5-1 few TGCGCCAGCAGCTTCGATGGGACCCAGTACTTC CASSFDGTQYF
TRBJ2-4 TRBD2 TRBV12-3/TRBV12-4 many TGTGCCAGCAGTTTAGCGTGGACTAGCGGGAGCAAAAACATTCAGTACTTC CASSLAWTSGSKNIQYF
TRBJ2-5 . TRBV20-1 many TGCAGCCCCCTGGGATTAGAGGCAGGGGAGACCCAGTACTTC CSPLGLEAGETQYF
TRBJ2-5 . TRBV30 many TGTGCCTGGAGCCGGAAGCAGATGACGGAGACCCAGTACTTC CAWSRKQMTETQYF
TRBJ1-2 . TRBV28 many TGTGCCAGCAGTTTGGGGGACGGAAACTATGGCTACACCTTC CASSLGDGNYGYTF
TRBJ2-3 . TRBV7-2 many TGTGCCAGCAGCTTCCAGCGGCAAGGTGGCGCAGATACGCAGTATTTT CASSFQRQGGADTQYF
TRBJ1-3 . TRBV24-1 few TGTGCCACCAGTGACCCACGGACAGAGACTGGAAACACCATATATTTT CATSDPRTETGNTIYF
TRBJ1-2 . TRBV6-1 . TGTGCCAGCGGACGGCTCTATGGCTACACCTTC CASGRLYGYTF
TRBJ2-3 . TRBV2 many TGTGCCAGCAGTGATTACGGACGGACAGATACGCAGTATTTT CASSDYGRTDTQYF
TRBJ2-3 . TRBV4-3 once TGCGCCAGCCGCGCCGGGGGCATTTACACAGATACGCAGTATTTT CASRAGGIYTDTQYF
TRBJ1-4 TRBD1 TRBV27 . TGTGCCAGCAGTTCTCGGGACAGGGATGAAAAACTGTTTTTT CASSSRDRDEKLFF
TRBJ2-3 . TRBV12-3/TRBV12-4 . TGTGCCACCTCCCTCTGGGGGAGCAGCACAGATACGCAGTATTTT CATSLWGSSTDTQYF
TRBJ2-3 TRBD2 TRBV24-1 few TGTGCCACCAGTGACCCACTAGCGGGAGTTTTCAATACGCAGTATTTT CATSDPLAGVFNTQYF
TRBJ2-3 TRBD2 TRBV5-1 . TGCGCCAGCAGCTTGCCCAGCGGGGGAAGTTCAGATACGCAGTATTTT CASSLPSGGSSDTQYF
TRBJ2-2 . TRBV7-8 few TGTGGACTAACTACCAAACGCTTGTCCGGGGAGCTGTTTTTT CGLTTKRLSGELFF
TRBJ2-5 TRBD2 TRBV20-1 few TGCAGCCGAGGGACTAGCGGGATTCGAGAGACCCAGTACTTC CSRGTSGIRETQYF
TRBJ1-2 . TRBV5-5 few TGTGCCAGCAGCTTGAGTCGGGGCCGGAACTATGGCTACACCTTC CASSLSRGRNYGYTF
TRBJ2-2 TRBD2 TRBV9 . TGTGCCAGCAGCGTACATGAACTAGCGGGAGTAGGCACCGGGGAGCTGTTTTTT CASSVHELAGVGTGELFF
TRBJ2-7 TRBD1 TRBV20-1 many TGCAGTGCTAGGCGACAGGGCGTGAACGAGCAGTACTTC CSARRQGVNEQYF
TRBJ1-5 . TRBV6-2/TRBV6-3 few TGTGCCAGCAGTTCTGGGGCACTGAGCAATCAGCCCCAGCATTTT CASSSGALSNQPQHF
TRBJ1-4 . TRBV6-1 . TGTGCCAGCAGATACAGCGCAACTAATGAAAAACTGTTTTTT CASRYSATNEKLFF
TRBJ1-6 . TRBV4-3 few TGCGCCAGCAGCCAGCTGAGGGGACCCCTCCACTTT CASSQLRGPLHF
TRBJ2-1 . TRBV12-3/TRBV12-4 . TGTGCCAGCAGTTTACGTTGGTTTTACAATGAGCAGTTCTTC CASSLRWFYNEQFF
TRBJ2-1 . TRBV7-2 . TGTGCCAGCAGCTCGCCTCAGGGTGGCGCCTACAATGAGCAGTTCTTC CASSSPQGGAYNEQFF
TRBJ1-2 TRBD1 TRBV28 few TGTGCCAGCACCGGATCGCCGGGACAGGGGCCGACTAACTATGGCTACACCTTC CASTGSPGQGPTNYGYTF
TRBJ1-1 . TRBV12-3/TRBV12-4 many TGTGCCAGCAGAAGGGGAGCAGTGAACACTGAAGCTTTCTTT CASRRGAVNTEAFF